A single sample is the source of the 12 T cell receptor beta chains below, sequenced in a study of post-analysis software for immune sequencing data. Notes on the study in general: Roughly five TRBV segments appeared more often in patients than in controls, and TRBV5-6, TRBV5-1 and TRBV20-1 were among these.

These TCRs are of unknown antigen specificity. Each TCR beta cDNA library carried unique molecular identifiers. TCRdb called the PCR reads again in MiXCR, with one record for every CDR3 protein. The sample includes about 760,000 distinct CDR3 sequences, roughly 27% of them seen just once. The sequencing sample was made of blood. The receptors shown here come from a girl between 10 and 17 years old with multiple sclerosis.

The CDR3 bases are TGTGCCACCAGCAGAGATAGCTCGCTGGCCGATCGACGCACAGATACGCAGTATTTT. It is translated as CATSRDSSLADRRTDTQYF. The rearrangement links TRBV15 to TRBJ2-3; D remains ambiguous. Per the germline V gene, CDR1 is LNHNV and CDR2 is YYDKDF (reference sequence). This CDR3 has 19 residues. Trimming took off 0 bases at V and 1 base at J, with 20 bases between the two ends.

This clonotype came up a few times. V is TRBV15 and J is TRBJ2-3, with a weak D call TRBD1 (5 bases). V lost 2 bases and J lost 3, with 15 bases in between. CDR1 is LNHNV and CDR2 is YYDKDF in the germline V gene (reference sequence). This CDR3 region has 16 residues. This CDR3 reads CATSRMGPEETDTQYF. CDR3 DNA: TGTGCCACCAGCAGAATGGGGCCAGAAGAAACAGATACGCAGTATTTT.

This clonotype has a handful of counts. The chain has TRBV6-5 and TRBJ1-1; TRBD1 might be the D (6 bases). The CDR3 runs to 15 residues. The V gene's germline CDR1 is MNHEY and CDR2 SVGAGI. The germline V and J ends were trimmed by 6 bases and 4 bases, with 18 bases remaining between them. CDR3 in DNA: TGTGCCAGCAGAGCCAGACAGGCCTACCCCACTGAAGCTTTCTTT. This gives the protein CASRARQAYPTEAFF.

This clonotype was observed a few times. This chain uses TRBV7-9 with TRBJ1-2; 9 nucleotides line up with TRBD1. CDR1 and CDR2 from the germline V gene are SEHNR and FQNEAQ (reference sequence). The CDR3 is 13 amino acids. V was pared by 4 bases and J by 8 bases, with 5 bases of the junction left unmatched. In nucleotides, the CDR3 is TGTGCCAGCAGCTCCCGGGACAGGGAAGGCTACACCTTC. Its translation is CASSSRDREGYTF.

The J gene is TRBJ2-1, the V gene TRBV7-8, with 8 bases lining up with TRBD2. CDR3 size: 16 residues. The germline CDR1 and CDR2 sequences are SGHVS and FQNEAQ. V trimming: 5 bases; J trimming: 9 bases; junction bases outside the gene matches: 15. CDR3 loop: CASSRRGGDFISEQFF. In DNA, the CDR3 is TGTGCCAGCAGCCGACGGGGGGGTGACTTTATCAGTGAGCAGTTCTTC.

CDR3 amino acids: CASSLIWSGRLDETQYF. As DNA, the CDR3 is TGTGCCAGCAGCTTAATCTGGAGCGGGAGGTTGGATGAGACCCAGTACTTC. V usage is TRBV7-2 and J usage is TRBJ2-5, with 9 nucleotides matching TRBD2. The CDR3 has 17 residues. After removal of 2 bases from V and 5 bases from J, the junction contained 12 bases not matched to a gene. Germline CDR1 is SGHTA and CDR2 is FQGNSA.

This clonotype was seen a handful of times. The chain is built from TRBV10-2 and TRBJ1-2; the match to TRBD1 covers 9 bases. Germline V CDR1 and CDR2: WSHSY, SAAADI. The CDR3 runs to 15 residues. V lost 4 bases and J lost 8; bases outside the gene matches: 11. CDR3 amino acids: CASSAKTRTGEGYTF. The CDR3 coding sequence is TGCGCCAGCAGTGCCAAAACTCGGACAGGGGAAGGCTACACCTTC.

The table lists this clonotype with a few counts. CDR3 region: CASSSDRVDREQFF. As DNA, the CDR3 is TGCGCCAGCAGTTCGGACAGGGTTGACCGCGAGCAGTTCTTC. This chain links TRBV5-1 with TRBJ2-1; the match to TRBD1 covers 8 bases. This CDR3 has 14 residues. V trimming: 5 bases; J trimming: 10 bases; junction bases outside the gene matches: 11. Germline V gene data show CDR1 as SGHRS and CDR2 as YFSETQ.

Ten or more counts support this clonotype. The V and J genes are TRBV10-2 and TRBJ2-3; 8 bases line up with TRBD1. V shed 3 bases, J shed 4 bases, and the junction held 3 bases outside the gene matches. Germline assignment: CDR1 WSHSY and CDR2 SAAADI. The CDR3 covers 14 residues. This CDR3 is CASSEAGGADTQYF. As DNA, the CDR3 is TGCGCCAGCAGTGAAGCAGGGGGCGCAGATACGCAGTATTTT.

About this clonotype itself: A much larger clone differs by one base, so this may be a read error. This CDR3 is missing its conserved last phenylalanine or tryptophan, likely due to a read error. The chain links TRBV7-4 to TRBJ2-5, with TRBD2 matching 9 bases. V lost 0 bases to trimming and J lost 1 base; unmatched junction nucleotides: 6. Germline V CDR1 and CDR2: SGHVT, SQSDAQ. The CDR3 is made up of 17 amino acids. The CDR3 DNA reads TGTGCCAGCAGCTTAGCGCGGGTAGCGGGAGTCCAAGAGACCCAGTACCTC. Protein: CASSLARVAGVQETQYL.

This clonotype was observed a few times. This chain connects TRBV4-3 to TRBJ2-5, with no clear D. The CDR3 spans 16 residues. Germline CDR1 is LGHNA and CDR2 is YSLEER. Between the trimmed V and J ends, which lost 0 bases and 11 bases, there was a span of 22 bases. Written as DNA, the CDR3 is TGCGCCAGCAGCCAAGATCGGCGCAAAATAGGTAATGAGCAGTACTTC. This translates into CASSQDRRKIGNEQYF.

This clonotype was seen more than once but under ten times. The gene calls are TRBV3-1 and TRBJ1-2, with D unresolved. The germline CDR1 and CDR2 sequences are LGHDT and YNNKEL (reference sequence). The CDR3 runs to 13 residues. Deletions cut 0 bases from V and 7 bases from J, with 9 bases between. In DNA form, the CDR3 reads TGTGCCAGCAGCCAAGATTTAGGGTTTGGCTACACCTTC. It translates to CASSQDLGFGYTF.